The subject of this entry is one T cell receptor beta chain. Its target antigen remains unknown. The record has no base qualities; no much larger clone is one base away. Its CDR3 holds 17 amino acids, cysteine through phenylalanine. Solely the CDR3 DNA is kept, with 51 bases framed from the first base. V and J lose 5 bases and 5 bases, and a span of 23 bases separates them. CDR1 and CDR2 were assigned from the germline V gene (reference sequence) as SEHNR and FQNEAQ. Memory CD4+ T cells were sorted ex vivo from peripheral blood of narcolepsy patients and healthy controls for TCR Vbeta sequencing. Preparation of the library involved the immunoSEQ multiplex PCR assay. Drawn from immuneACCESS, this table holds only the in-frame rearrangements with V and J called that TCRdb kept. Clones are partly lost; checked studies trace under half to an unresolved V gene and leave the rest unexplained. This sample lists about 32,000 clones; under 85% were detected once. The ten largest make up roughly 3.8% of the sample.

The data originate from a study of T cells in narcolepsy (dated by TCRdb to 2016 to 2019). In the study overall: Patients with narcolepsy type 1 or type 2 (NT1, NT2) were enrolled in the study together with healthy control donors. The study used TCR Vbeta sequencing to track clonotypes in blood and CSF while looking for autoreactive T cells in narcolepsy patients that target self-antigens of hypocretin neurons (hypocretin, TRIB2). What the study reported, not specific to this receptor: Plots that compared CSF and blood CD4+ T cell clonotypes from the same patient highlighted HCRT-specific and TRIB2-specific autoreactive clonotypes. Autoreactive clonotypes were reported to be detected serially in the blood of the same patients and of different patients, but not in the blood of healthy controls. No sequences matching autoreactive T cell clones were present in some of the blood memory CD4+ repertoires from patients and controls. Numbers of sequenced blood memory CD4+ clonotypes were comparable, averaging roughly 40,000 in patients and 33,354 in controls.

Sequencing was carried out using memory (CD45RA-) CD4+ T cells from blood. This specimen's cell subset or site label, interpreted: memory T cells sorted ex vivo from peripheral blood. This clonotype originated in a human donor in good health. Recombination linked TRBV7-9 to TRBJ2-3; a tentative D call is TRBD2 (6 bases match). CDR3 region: CASSPSGGQQTLDTQYF. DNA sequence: TGTGCCAGCAGCCCCTCTGGAGGGCAGCAAACTTTAGATACGCAGTATTTT. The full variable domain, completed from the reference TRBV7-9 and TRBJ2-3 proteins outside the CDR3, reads DTGVSQNPRHKITKRGQNVTFRCDPISEHNRLYWYRQTLGQGPEFLTYFQNEAQLEKSRLLSDRFSAERPKGSFSTLEIQRTEQGDSAMYLCASSPSGGQQTLDTQYFGPGTRLTVL.